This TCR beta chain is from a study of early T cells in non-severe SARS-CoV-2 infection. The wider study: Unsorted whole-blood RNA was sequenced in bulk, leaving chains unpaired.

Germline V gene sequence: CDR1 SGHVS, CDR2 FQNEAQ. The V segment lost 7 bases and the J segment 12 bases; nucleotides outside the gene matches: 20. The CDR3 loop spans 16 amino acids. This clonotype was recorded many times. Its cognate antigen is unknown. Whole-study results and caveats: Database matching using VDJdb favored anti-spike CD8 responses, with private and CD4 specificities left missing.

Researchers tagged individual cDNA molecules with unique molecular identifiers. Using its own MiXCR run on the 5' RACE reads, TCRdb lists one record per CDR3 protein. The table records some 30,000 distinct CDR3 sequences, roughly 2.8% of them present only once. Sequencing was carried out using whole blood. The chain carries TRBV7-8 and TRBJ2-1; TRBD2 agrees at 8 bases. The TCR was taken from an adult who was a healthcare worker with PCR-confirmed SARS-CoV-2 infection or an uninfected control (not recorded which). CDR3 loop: CASKIARGSGAYSQFF. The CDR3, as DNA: TGTGCCAGCAAGATCGCTCGAGGTAGCGGGGCTTACTCGCAGTTCTTC.